These 32 T cell receptor beta chains came from one sample sequenced in a study of blood T cells in healthy people across ages. A second PCR of 7 to 11 cycles used a sample-barcoded 5' primer and a J-beta primer mix. TCRdb passed the 5' RACE reads through MiXCR, listing each CDR3 protein once. The sample contains about 760,000 distinct CDR3 sequences, 20% to 30% of which appear only once. These data were also filed under a second study, of T cells of mothers and their children.

The sequencing sample was made of blood. The receptors come from a boy between 10 and 17 years old in good health.

This clonotype appeared a few times. A clone one base away is much larger, so this may be a read error. The rearrangement links TRBV5-1 to TRBJ2-5; 7 bases line up with TRBD2. The J call may be faulty, since TRBJ2-7 better matches the DNA end. This CDR3 is 16 amino acids long. Per the germline V gene, CDR1 is SGHRS and CDR2 is YFSETQ. In DNA form, the CDR3 reads TGCGCCAGCAGCGTCGGGATTCCAGCGGGGATCTACGAGCAGTACTTC. Its translation: CASSVGIPAGIYEQYF.

This rearrangement joins TRBV27 to TRBJ2-1, with D maybe TRBD2 (5 bases). The CDR3 loop spans 13 amino acids. With 9 bases removed from V and 3 bases from J, the gap between germline ends came to 12 bases. Germline V gives CDR1 MNHEY, CDR2 SMNVEV (reference sequence). Here the CDR3 DNA reads TGTGCCAGTCGCCCACTAGTCTACAATGAGCAGTTCTTC. Translation: CASRPLVYNEQFF.

V and J are TRBV3-1 and TRBJ1-2; the match to TRBD1 covers 8 bases. This CDR3 contains 17 residues. V shed 0 bases, J shed 7 bases, and the junction held 13 bases outside the gene matches. CDR1 and CDR2 from the germline V gene are LGHDT and YNNKEL (reference sequence). The CDR3 DNA sequence: TGTGCCAGCAGCCAAGATTCCGCAGGGGGCGCGGTTAGTGGCTACACCTTC. It specifies CASSQDSAGGAVSGYTF.

The chain uses TRBV20-1 and TRBJ2-3; TRBD2 matches 12 bases. Losses at the gene ends were 4 bases for V and 8 bases for J; bases not matched to a gene: 7. CDR1 and CDR2 from the germline V gene are DFQATT and SNEGSKA (reference sequence). The CDR3 is 14 residues long. This chain's CDR3 is CSAIRLAGVGTQYF. In DNA, the CDR3 is TGCAGTGCTATCCGACTAGCGGGAGTGGGTACGCAGTATTTT.

This clonotype showed up just a few times. This chain links TRBV15 with TRBJ2-1; D ambiguous. Trimming took off 5 bases at V and 7 bases at J, with 33 bases between the two ends. CDR3 length: 20 amino acids. Germline V gives CDR1 LNHNV, CDR2 YYDKDF (reference sequence). The CDR3 bases are TGTGCCACCAGCGGTAGAGGTGAACTGGCCCCACAATCTTCCTGGAATGAGCAGTTCTTC. Translating gives CATSGRGELAPQSSWNEQFF.

The gene calls are TRBV7-9 and TRBJ2-5; D uncertain. Germline V gene lookup returns CDR1 SEHNR and CDR2 FQNEAQ (reference sequence). Between the trimmed V and J ends, which lost 5 bases and 2 bases, there was a span of 15 bases. The CDR3 runs to 15 residues. CDR3 in amino acids: CASSPDQIGQETQYF. CDR3 bases: TGTGCCAGCAGCCCCGATCAAATAGGACAAGAGACCCAGTACTTC.

This chain joins TRBV6-5 and TRBJ1-1; the match to TRBD1 covers 7 bases. Trimming at V came to 5 bases and at J to 8 bases, leaving 8 bases not matched to a gene. This CDR3 region has 13 residues. Germline CDR1 and CDR2: MNHEY and SVGAGI. The CDR3 nucleotides are TGTGCCAGCAGTCCCTGGGACAGACCCGAAGCTTTCTTT. As protein: CASSPWDRPEAFF.

The chain has TRBV7-8 and TRBJ1-1, with a tentative D call TRBD1 (6 bases). CDR1 and CDR2 from the germline V gene are SGHVS and FQNEAQ. The CDR3 has 15 amino acids. Trimming left V 2 bases short and J 3 bases short, with 13 bases between. This CDR3 reads CASSLTLGGYTEAFF. The CDR3 region has the DNA TGTGCCAGCAGCTTAACGCTAGGGGGGTACACTGAAGCTTTCTTT. Drawing the rest from reference TRBV7-8 and TRBJ1-1, the complete variable domain is GAGVSQSPRYKVAKRGQDVALRCDPISGHVSLFWYQQALGQGPEFLTYFQNEAQLDKSGLPSDRFFAERPEGSVSTLKIQRTQQEDSAVYLCASSLTLGGYTEAFFGQGTRLTVV.

The CDR3 protein is CASSLRDRDTGELFF. CDR3 DNA sequence: TGCGCCAGCAGCCTTCGGGACAGAGACACCGGGGAGCTGTTTTTT. The chain combines TRBV5-1 with TRBJ2-2; TRBD1 aligns across 7 bases. Germline trimming cut 4 bases from V and 3 bases from J; bases unmatched to any gene: 6. Germline V gives CDR1 SGHRS, CDR2 YFSETQ. The CDR3 covers 15 residues.

This clonotype was recorded a few times. CDR3 region: CASSLGGNSGANVLTF. As DNA, the CDR3 is TGTGCCAGCAGCTTAGGGGGTAACTCTGGGGCCAACGTCCTGACTTTC. The V gene is TRBV7-2, the J gene TRBJ2-6; D is uncertain. CDR1 and CDR2 (germline): SGHTA, FQGNSA. There are 16 residues in the CDR3. V was cut by 1 base and J by 0 bases, with 7 bases left in between.

The chain couples TRBV19 to TRBJ1-1; no clear D. Germline CDR1 and CDR2: LNHDA and SQIVND (reference sequence). Trimming took 10 bases from V and 4 from J, leaving 16 bases between them. The CDR3 contains 13 residues. The CDR3 DNA reads as TGTGCCACCGGCGTTTCGACGGGCACTGAAGCTTTCTTT. This encodes CATGVSTGTEAFF.

The table lists this clonotype with a few counts. The genes are TRBV10-2 and TRBJ2-3; perhaps TRBD2 as D (6 bases). V dropped 1 base and J dropped 4 bases, with 12 bases sitting between them. This CDR3 comprises 15 residues. The germline CDR1 and CDR2 sequences are WSHSY and SAAADI. The CDR3 sequence: CASSEWVADADTQYF. DNA of the CDR3: TGCGCCAGCAGTGAGTGGGTAGCGGACGCAGATACGCAGTATTTT.

This clonotype turned up a few times. The rearrangement joins TRBV28 to TRBJ2-5; D uncertain. Germline CDR1 and CDR2: MDHEN and SYDVKM. Between the trimmed V and J ends, which lost 6 bases and 3 bases, there was a span of 17 bases. This CDR3 is 15 amino acids long. The chain's CDR3 is CASSPLRASEETQYF. CDR3 DNA sequence: TGTGCCAGCAGCCCCCTACGTGCCAGTGAAGAGACCCAGTACTTC.

A few counts support this clonotype. The chain couples TRBV12-5 to TRBJ2-5; weak D call: TRBD2 (6 bases). The assigned J gene may be wrong: the sequence end matches TRBJ2-1 better. Germline V lookup: CDR1 LGHNT, CDR2 FRNRAP. The CDR3 runs to 10 residues. CDR3 DNA: TGTGCTATATCCGGGGGTGAGCAGTTCTTC. Translating gives CAISGGEQFF.

This clonotype was found a few times. The chain recombines TRBV10-3 with TRBJ1-2; D is unclear. The V gene's germline CDR1 is ENHRY and CDR2 SYGVKD. Trimming removed 3 bases from V and 5 bases from J, with 10 bases in between. This CDR3 has 13 residues. This CDR3 reads CAISDKTAYGYTF. Written as DNA, the CDR3 is TGTGCCATCAGTGACAAAACGGCTTATGGCTACACCTTC.

The gene calls are TRBV6-5 and TRBJ2-5; 7 bases are a match to TRBD2. V shed 4 bases, J shed 7 bases, and the junction held 9 bases outside the gene matches. CDR1 is MNHEY and CDR2 is SVGAGI in the germline V gene. CDR3 length: 14 amino acids. As DNA, the CDR3 is TGTGCCAGCAGTTCATGGACGGGGGGAAGGACCCAGTACTTC. Translation: CASSSWTGGRTQYF.

The chain carries TRBV5-1 and TRBJ2-1; D might be TRBD1 (6 bases). This CDR3 has 14 residues. V lost 2 bases and J 8 bases, leaving 14 bases between the germline ends. CDR1 and CDR2 from the germline V gene are SGHRS and YFSETQ. CDR3: CASSFLGARDEQFF. The CDR3 nucleotides read TGCGCCAGCAGCTTTCTGGGGGCGCGCGATGAGCAGTTCTTC.

This clonotype was picked up a small number of times. The CDR3: CSVDWGIYTNTEAFF. CDR3 nucleotides: TGCAGCGTTGACTGGGGGATCTACACAAACACTGAAGCTTTCTTT. The chain recombines TRBV29-1 with TRBJ1-1, with a possible D match to TRBD1 (5 bases). CDR3 length: 15 amino acids. Germline CDR1 is SQVTM and CDR2 is ANQGSEA. V gave up 3 bases and J gave up 2 bases, with 16 bases separating them.

This rearrangement joins TRBV6-6 to TRBJ2-1, with a weak D call TRBD1 (5 bases). The CDR3 extends over 15 amino acids. Germline V gene data show CDR1 as MNHNY and CDR2 as SVGAGI (reference sequence). The V and J ends lost 6 bases and 2 bases respectively, with 14 bases between them. The CDR3 sequence is CASSSDSLTYNEQFF. The CDR3 DNA reads as TGTGCCAGCAGCTCCGACAGTTTAACCTACAATGAGCAGTTCTTC.

This clonotype was seen a few times. The chain has TRBV7-8 and TRBJ1-2; 9 bases line up with TRBD1. V was clipped by 5 bases and J by 1 base; unmatched bases: 5. The germline gives CDR1 SGHVS, CDR2 FQNEAQ. The CDR3 extends over 15 amino acids. CDR3 in DNA: TGTGCCAGCAGCCCACAGGGGGCCAGTAACTATGGCTACACCTTC. It translates to CASSPQGASNYGYTF.

This chain links TRBV14 with TRBJ2-7; D ambiguous. V was clipped by 5 bases and J by 2 bases, with 13 bases between them. CDR3 length equals 14 residues. Looked up from germline, CDR1 is SGHDN and CDR2 is FVKESK. CDR3 loop: CASSGEVKTYEQYF. The CDR3 region has the DNA TGTGCCAGCAGCGGAGAGGTTAAAACCTACGAGCAGTACTTC.

V usage is TRBV20-1 and J usage is TRBJ2-1; 15 bases map to TRBD2. The CDR3 has 18 residues. Germline CDR1 is DFQATT and CDR2 is SNEGSKA (reference sequence). V dropped 1 base and J dropped 0; count of bases not matched to a gene: 4. CDR3 in DNA: TGCAGTGCTAGAGGGACTAGCGGGGGGGTCATCTCCTACAATGAGCAGTTCTTC. This codes for CSARGTSGGVISYNEQFF.

The chain links TRBV20-1 to TRBJ2-5, with unresolved D. Germline values: CDR1 DFQATT, CDR2 SNEGSKA (reference sequence). This CDR3 spans 11 amino acids. With 7 bases removed from V and 4 bases from J, the gap between germline ends came to 10 bases. The DNA for the CDR3 is TGCAGTGGACTTGGGATAGAGACCCAGTACTTC. The encoded protein is CSGLGIETQYF.

This clonotype was seen at least ten times. The rearrangement links TRBV3-1 to TRBJ2-2, with TRBD1 as a possible D gene (5 bases). The CDR3 contains 12 residues. V was trimmed by 6 bases and J by 5 bases, leaving 7 bases between them. Germline lookup yields CDR1 LGHDT and CDR2 YNNKEL (reference sequence). For the CDR3, the DNA is TGTGCCAGCAGTCAGGGTACCGGGGAGCTGTTTTTT. It encodes CASSQGTGELFF.

This rearrangement joins TRBV7-9 to TRBJ1-5, with 7 bases aligning to TRBD1. Germline V gives CDR1 SEHNR, CDR2 FQNEAQ (reference sequence). This CDR3 is 15 amino acids long. Losses at the gene ends were 5 bases for V and 2 bases for J; bases not matched to a gene: 6. The CDR3 DNA reads TGTGCCAGCAGCACAGGGGCTATAGGCAATCAGCCCCAGCATTTT. Protein sequence: CASSTGAIGNQPQHF.

V is TRBV7-2 and J is TRBJ2-5; D not certain. Near its end, the DNA agrees better with TRBJ2-1, so the J call may be wrong. CDR1 is SGHTA, CDR2 FQGNSA, per germline. The length of the CDR3 is 13 residues. The DNA of the CDR3 is TGTGCCAGCAGCTTAGGTCTGGCGGTTGAGCAGTTCTTC. Residues: CASSLGLAVEQFF.

This sequence joins TRBV20-1 and TRBJ2-7; D unresolved. The DNA end lines up better with TRBJ2-1; the J call may be wrong. The CDR3 has 14 residues. The germline CDR1 and CDR2 sequences are DFQATT and SNEGSKA (reference sequence). CDR3 loop: CSATPAAVDNEQFF. The CDR3 DNA is TGCAGTGCTACGCCCGCGGCCGTGGACAATGAGCAGTTCTTC.

V is TRBV19 and J is TRBJ2-3, with 7 bases matching TRBD2. Germline V gives CDR1 LNHDA, CDR2 SQIVND (reference sequence). CDR3 length: 17 amino acids. Germline trimming cut 1 base from V and 3 bases from J; bases unmatched to any gene: 10. In DNA, the CDR3 is TGTGCCAGTAGTATAGTTCCAGCGGGGTTCTCGACAGATACGCAGTATTTT. Amino acids: CASSIVPAGFSTDTQYF.

The CDR3 bases are TGCAGTGCTAGAGATCTAATAGGGCCAGATACGCAGTATTTT. This sequence encodes CSARDLIGPDTQYF. J is TRBJ2-3 and V is TRBV20-1, with no clear D. The CDR3 covers 14 residues. Germline assignment: CDR1 DFQATT and CDR2 SNEGSKA (reference sequence). V lost 0 bases and J 4 bases, leaving 11 bases between the germline ends.

The CDR3 loop reads CASSPRRLAGRGETQYF. The CDR3 DNA follows: TGTGCCAGCAGCCCGAGGAGACTAGCGGGGCGAGGGGAGACCCAGTACTTC. The chain couples TRBV6-1 to TRBJ2-5; 11 bases map to TRBD2. V was pared by 6 bases and J by 5 bases, with 14 bases of the junction left unmatched. The CDR3 is made up of 17 amino acids. In germline, CDR1 is MNHNS, CDR2 SASEGT.

This clonotype was found a few times. CDR3 region: CASSLAAGAGQPQHF. CDR3 in DNA: TGTGCCAGCAGCTTGGCGGCAGGGGCGGGTCAGCCCCAGCATTTT. This chain connects TRBV5-6 to TRBJ1-5; D may be TRBD1 (6 bases). Germline loops: CDR1 SGHDT, CDR2 YYEEEE. The CDR3 spans 15 residues. The V end was cut by 0 bases, the J end by 6 bases, with 13 bases between.

The chain employs TRBV25-1 and TRBJ2-5, with a tentative D call TRBD2 (5 bases). The tail of the sequence fits TRBJ2-1 better, so the J call may be wrong. The CDR3 covers 13 residues. Germline V lookup: CDR1 MGHDK, CDR2 SYGVNS. The DNA for the CDR3 is TGTGCCAGCAGTGAATATGGAGGTAATGAGCAGTTCTTC. Translating it yields CASSEYGGNEQFF.